The next 29 T cell receptor beta chains were all read from a single sample in a study of regulatory T cells in long-lasting Graves disease. Sequencing libraries for TCR beta were prepared with iRepertoire HTBI primers and Arm-PCR of CDR3 regions. TCRdb reprocessed the multiplex PCR reads via MiXCR and lists one record per CDR3 protein. There are some 430,000 distinct CDR3 sequences in the sample; about a fifth occur only once, and 7% to 9% lies in the top ten. Stated time point: persistent/refractory GD, antithyroid drugs over 5 years with positive TRAb. PBMC-extracted RNA yielded the TCR library. The sample consisted of peripheral blood mononuclear cells (PBMCs), taken when the disease was refractory, from a patient treated with antithyroid drugs. Source of these receptors: a female donor with Graves disease.

This chain links TRBV20-1 with TRBJ2-5; no clear D. This CDR3 has 12 amino acids. The V end lost 3 bases, the J end lost 5 bases, and 10 bases lay between the germline ends. Germline values: CDR1 DFQATT, CDR2 SNEGSKA (reference sequence). Written as DNA, the CDR3 is TGCAGTGCTAGGGGCCCGTCGGAGACCCAGTACTTC. Its translation is CSARGPSETQYF.

There are a few counts of this clonotype. The chain combines TRBV6-1 with TRBJ1-1; TRBD1 agrees at 9 bases. In germline, CDR1 is MNHNS, CDR2 SASEGT. This CDR3 spans 14 amino acids. V lost 6 bases to trimming and J lost 4 bases; unmatched junction nucleotides: 6. CDR3 sequence reads: CASRNRGPITEAFF. Here the CDR3 DNA reads TGTGCCAGCAGGAACAGGGGGCCTATCACTGAAGCTTTCTTT.

V gene TRBV5-1 combines with J gene TRBJ1-1; 8 nucleotides align to TRBD1. This CDR3 comprises 17 residues. CDR1 is SGHRS and CDR2 is YFSETQ in the germline V gene. The V segment lost 4 bases and the J segment 3 bases; nucleotides outside the gene matches: 14. CDR3 protein: CASSGTRKTGGYTEAFF. CDR3 bases: TGCGCCAGCAGCGGAACGCGTAAAACAGGGGGGTACACTGAAGCTTTCTTT.

V and J are TRBV20-1 and TRBJ1-5, with D perhaps TRBD1 (5 bases). This CDR3 spans 13 amino acids. Germline-derived CDR1 and CDR2 are DFQATT and SNEGSKA (reference sequence). The ends were cut back, 3 bases at V and 4 bases at J, with 10 bases in the middle. CDR3 loop: CSARDTINQPQHF. The CDR3 DNA sequence: TGCAGTGCTAGGGACACTATTAATCAGCCCCAGCATTTT.

In its sample, this clonotype was seen a few times. In DNA, the CDR3 is TGTGCCAGCAGCTTAGATAGGGATCTCACCGGGGAGCTGTTTTTT. Residues: CASSLDRDLTGELFF. The rearrangement joins TRBV7-2 to TRBJ2-2; D is undetermined. This CDR3 contains 15 residues. Trimming pared 1 base from V and 4 bases from J, leaving 10 bases between. The germline V gene encodes CDR1 SGHTA and CDR2 FQGNSA.

This clonotype was counted at least ten times. The chain couples TRBV20-1 to TRBJ2-2; D may match TRBD1 or TRBD2 (6 bases each). Trimming stripped 0 bases from V and 5 bases from J, with 19 bases between. The V gene's germline CDR1 is DFQATT and CDR2 SNEGSKA (reference sequence). The CDR3 contains 17 residues. The CDR3 bases are TGCAGTGCTAGAGATCAGGTGGGGGGCGCGAGGACCGGGGAGCTGTTTTTT. It translates to CSARDQVGGARTGELFF.

This clonotype was found many times. The chain joins TRBV5-6 to TRBJ1-1; D gene unclear. The V end was cut by 6 bases, the J end by 11 bases, with 14 bases between. CDR3 length equals 11 residues. The V gene's germline CDR1 is SGHDT and CDR2 YYEEEE. The CDR3 here is CASMRGPWAFF. The CDR3 coding sequence is TGTGCCAGCATGCGAGGCCCATGGGCTTTCTTT. The complete variable domain, with remaining parts taken from reference TRBV5-6 and TRBJ1-1, reads DAGVTQSPTHLIKTRGQQVTLRCSPKSGHDTVSWYQQALGQGPQFIFQYYEEEERQRGNFPDRFSGHQFPNYSSELNVNALLLGDSALYLCASMRGPWAFFGQGTRLTVV.

This clonotype has ten or more counts. The chain uses TRBV3-1 and TRBJ1-2; D not resolved. This CDR3 spans 15 amino acids. The germline gives CDR1 LGHDT, CDR2 YNNKEL (reference sequence). Trimming cost V 1 base and J 8 bases, with 17 bases left between them. For the CDR3, the DNA is TGTGCCAGCAGCCAAGCCTCACGGACGGCCCTGGGCTACACCTTC. Its protein is CASSQASRTALGYTF.

Ten or more counts support this clonotype. The rearrangement links TRBV7-7 to TRBJ1-4, with 10 bases lining up with TRBD1. The germline gives CDR1 SSHAT, CDR2 FNYEAQ (reference sequence). The CDR3 loop spans 14 amino acids. The CDR3: CASAPGQGSVKLFF. CDR3 nucleotides: TGTGCTTCCGCTCCGGGACAGGGGAGTGTAAAACTGTTTTTT.

This chain connects TRBV20-1 to TRBJ1-5; the D is unclear. Germline loops: CDR1 DFQATT, CDR2 SNEGSKA (reference sequence). The length of the CDR3 is 13 residues. Deletions cut 5 bases from V and 6 bases from J, with 14 bases between. This chain's CDR3 is CSAHAGVRQPQHF. CDR3 in DNA: TGCAGTGCTCACGCCGGGGTACGTCAGCCCCAGCATTTT.

The V and J genes are TRBV9 and TRBJ1-1, with 11 positions matching TRBD1. Germline V gene lookup returns CDR1 SGDLS and CDR2 YYNGEE. This CDR3 contains 14 residues. Germline trimming cut 3 bases from V and 5 bases from J; bases unmatched to any gene: 3. The CDR3 sequence: CASSAWDRGTEAFF. CDR3 DNA: TGTGCCAGCAGCGCATGGGACAGGGGGACTGAAGCTTTCTTT. Full variable domain (rest looked up from reference TRBV9 and TRBJ1-1): DSGVTQTPKHLITATGQRVTLRCSPRSGDLSVYWYQQSLDQGLQFLIQYYNGEERAKGNILERFSAQQFPDLHSELNLSSLELGDSALYFCASSAWDRGTEAFFGQGTRLTVV.

Written as DNA, the CDR3 is TGTGCCATCAGTGAGGCAGCTAACCCCACCGGGGAGCTGTTTTTT. Residues: CAISEAANPTGELFF. The chain has TRBV10-3 and TRBJ2-2; no clear D. Trimming removed 2 bases at V and 4 bases at J, with 11 bases between. The V gene's germline CDR1 is ENHRY and CDR2 SYGVKD. This CDR3 contains 15 residues.

This clonotype has ten or more counts. J is TRBJ1-4 and V is TRBV20-1, with D maybe TRBD1 (6 bases). Per germline, CDR1 DFQATT and CDR2 SNEGSKA (reference sequence). CDR3 length: 14 residues. Trimming pared 3 bases from V and 6 bases from J, leaving 14 bases between. In DNA, the CDR3 is TGCAGTGCTAGGCCGGGACAAGGGGATGAAAAACTGTTTTTT. This sequence encodes CSARPGQGDEKLFF.

This clonotype has a count of ten or more. The chain combines TRBV27 with TRBJ1-1; no clear D. This CDR3 is 13 amino acids long. CDR1 is MNHEY and CDR2 is SMNVEV in the germline V gene (reference sequence). V was shortened by 5 bases and J by 4 bases, with 11 bases between the two germline ends. CDR3: CASSLSTSTEAFF. CDR3 nucleotide sequence: TGTGCCAGCAGTCTCTCTACTAGCACTGAAGCTTTCTTT.

The table lists this clonotype with a few counts. CDR3 region: CSVDVGGNQPQHF. The CDR3, as DNA: TGCAGCGTTGATGTTGGGGGCAATCAGCCCCAGCATTTT. The chain couples TRBV29-1 to TRBJ1-5; D is unclear. This CDR3 has 13 residues. With 3 bases removed from V and 2 bases from J, the gap between germline ends came to 8 bases. The germline CDR1 and CDR2 sequences are SQVTM and ANQGSEA.

The chain combines TRBV7-9 with TRBJ2-3; 7 bases line up with TRBD2. Per germline, CDR1 SEHNR and CDR2 FQNEAQ (reference sequence). The length of the CDR3 is 15 residues. J was trimmed by 1 base and V by 7 bases; bases with no gene match: 8. The CDR3 nucleotides are TGTGCCAGCACCCCTGGGCTAGCGGGCACAGATACGCAGTATTTT. Its translation is CASTPGLAGTDTQYF.

The chain is built from TRBV28 and TRBJ1-2; tentatively, D is TRBD1 (5 bases). Germline V gene data show CDR1 as MDHEN and CDR2 as SYDVKM. The CDR3 is made up of 14 amino acids. V dropped 7 bases and J dropped 2 bases, with 14 bases sitting between them. CDR3: CASTLSPGNYGYTF. CDR3 bases: TGTGCCAGCACCCTATCTCCAGGGAACTATGGCTACACCTTC.

As regards this clonotype: The junction departs from the called germline gene at one end, perhaps through a read error. The CDR3 loop reads CASSRSDRAQKTQYF. DNA for the CDR3: TGTGCCAGCAGCCGATCCGACAGGGCCCAAAAGACCCAGTACTTC. The J gene is TRBJ2-5, the V gene TRBV3-1; 7 bases are shared with TRBD1. The CDR3 extends over 15 amino acids. Germline assignment: CDR1 LGHDT and CDR2 YNNKEL (reference sequence).

This clonotype was detected ten times or more. This sequence joins TRBV29-1 and TRBJ1-2; D possibly corresponds to TRBD1 (5 bases). The CDR3 is made up of 13 amino acids. Trimming took off 3 bases at V and 5 bases at J, with 13 bases between the two ends. Germline CDR1 and CDR2: SQVTM and ANQGSEA. In DNA, the CDR3 is TGCAGCGTTGACTGGGGGGGTCGGTATGGCTACACCTTC. It translates to CSVDWGGRYGYTF.

This clonotype was seen at least ten times. This chain joins TRBV28 and TRBJ2-7; maybe TRBD2 (6 bases). Germline V gives CDR1 MDHEN, CDR2 SYDVKM. The CDR3 length is 13 residues. The V end lost 8 bases, the J end lost 3 bases, and 14 bases lay between the germline ends. CDR3 in DNA: TGTGCCAGCTCCCTTAGCGGCCGCTACGAGCAGTACTTC. Translating it yields CASSLSGRYEQYF.

Note on this clonotype: A clone one base away is much larger, so this may be a read error. This chain links TRBV3-1 with TRBJ2-5; maybe TRBD2 (6 bases). Germline-derived CDR1 and CDR2 are LGHDT and YNNKEL (reference sequence). The CDR3 extends over 13 amino acids. As DNA, the CDR3 is TGTGCCGGCAGCCGAAACGCCGGGACTCCAAAGTACTTC. It encodes CAGSRNAGTPKYF.

The chain couples TRBV29-1 to TRBJ2-2; 7 nucleotides match TRBD2. This CDR3 is 14 amino acids long. The V and J ends lost 1 base and 9 bases, in that order; junction bases with no gene match: 8. Germline CDR1 and CDR2: SQVTM and ANQGSEA. The DNA of the CDR3 is TGCAGCGTTGAAGCTAGCGGAGTTTCTAGGGAGCTGTTTTTT. It is translated as CSVEASGVSRELFF.

This clonotype was observed many times. The rearrangement links TRBV28 to TRBJ2-7, with D uncertain. V shed 2 bases and J shed 3 bases, with 5 bases lying between them. Germline V gene data show CDR1 as MDHEN and CDR2 as SYDVKM. This CDR3 is 12 amino acids long. This CDR3 is CASSLGFYEQYF. As DNA, the CDR3 is TGTGCCAGCAGTTTAGGGTTCTACGAGCAGTACTTC. Combining the CDR3 with reference TRBV28 and TRBJ2-7 gives the whole variable domain DVKVTQSSRYLVKRTGEKVFLECVQDMDHENMFWYRQDPGLGLRLIYFSYDVKMKEKGDIPEGYSVSREKKERFSLILESASTNQTSMYLCASSLGFYEQYFGPGTRLTVT.

The table lists this clonotype with many counts. The chain has TRBV28 and TRBJ1-6, with D unclear. CDR3 size: 12 residues. CDR1 and CDR2 from the germline V gene are MDHEN and SYDVKM. V was shortened by 5 bases and J by 12 bases, with 11 bases between the two germline ends. The CDR3 is CASSLEWGPLHF. CDR3 nucleotides: TGTGCCAGCAGTCTGGAGTGGGGACCCCTCCACTTT.

The sample holds a few counts of this clonotype. The chain is built from TRBV5-1 and TRBJ1-2; no reliable D call. The germline V gene encodes CDR1 SGHRS and CDR2 YFSETQ. This CDR3 is 14 amino acids long. With 3 bases removed from V and 6 bases from J, the gap between germline ends came to 15 bases. As DNA, the CDR3 is TGCGCCAGCAGCTCTATAACCTCTATCGATGGCTACACCTTC. This translates into CASSSITSIDGYTF.

The chain links TRBV29-1 to TRBJ2-7; D possibly matches TRBD1 or TRBD2 (5 bases each). CDR3 size: 14 residues. The germline V gene has CDR1 SQVTM and CDR2 ANQGSEA. Trimming took 5 bases from V and 2 from J, leaving 16 bases between them. The DNA for the CDR3 is TGCAGCGTTACAAGGCAGGGACCCCCCTACGAGCAGTACTTC. It translates to CSVTRQGPPYEQYF.

This clonotype was detected only a few times. This chain uses TRBV28 with TRBJ2-1, with D possibly matching TRBD2 (6 bases). The CDR3 length is 16 residues. CDR1 and CDR2 from the germline V gene are MDHEN and SYDVKM. V lost 3 bases to trimming and J lost 0 bases, with 12 bases between them. CDR3 amino acids: CASSLGEDISYNEQFF. The CDR3 DNA sequence: TGTGCCAGCAGTTTGGGGGAGGATATCTCCTACAATGAGCAGTTCTTC.

This clonotype was seen many times. This sequence joins TRBV12-3 or TRBV12-4 and TRBJ1-4; 7 bases match TRBD1. The CDR3 is 11 amino acids. Trimming removed 6 bases from V and 12 bases from J; junction bases left unmatched: 4. The CDR3 nucleotides are TGTGCCAGCAGACGCAGGGGGGAACTGTTTTTT. As protein: CASRRRGELFF.

Ten or more counts support this clonotype. The CDR3 DNA follows: TGTGCCACCAGCAAGTATCAGGGTAGCACTGAAGCTTTCTTT. Translated: CATSKYQGSTEAFF. The rearrangement joins TRBV15 to TRBJ1-1; perhaps TRBD1 as D (5 bases). This CDR3 region has 14 residues. Germline CDR1 is LNHNV and CDR2 is YYDKDF (reference sequence). With 4 bases removed from V and 4 bases from J, the gap between germline ends came to 13 bases.